This section outlines one T cell receptor beta chain sequence together with its context. Its matching antigen is unknown. With V trimmed by 6 bases and J by 5 bases, 12 bases remained unmatched. The CDR3 consists of 15 residues. Germline CDR1 and CDR2: SEHNR and FQNEAQ (reference sequence). This sample is drawn from a study of T cells in Graves' hyperthyroidism and ophthalmopathy. Study observations and caveats: Onset of ophthalmopathy came a median approximately 6 months after the model predicted it.

RNA transcripts gave rise to amplified TCR beta CDR3 regions. Primed by the HTBI set, a first-round RT-PCR was run on the TCR CDR3. From the multiplex PCR reads, TCRdb called clonotypes with MiXCR, one entry per CDR3 protein. Of hundreds of thousands of distinct CDR3 sequences detected, about a third appear once; the ten largest clones hold around 31%. Exclusion of a patient resulted from uncontrolled infection, other autoimmune disease, pregnancy or lactation. The chain has TRBV7-9 and TRBJ2-7; TRBD2 matches 8 bases. Sequenced: blood. The receptor's source is a woman aged 40 to 50 with Graves' hyperthyroidism. Written as DNA, the CDR3 is TGTGCCAGCAGTTCAAGACGGGGGGGCCTCGACGAGCAGTACTTC. This sequence encodes CASSSRRGGLDEQYF. Combining the CDR3 with reference TRBV7-9 and TRBJ2-7 gives the whole variable domain DTGVSQNPRHKITKRGQNVTFRCDPISEHNRLYWYRQTLGQGPEFLTYFQNEAQLEKSRLLSDRFSAERPKGSFSTLEIQRTEQGDSAMYLCASSSRRGGLDEQYFGPGTRLTVT.